Shown below are 14 T cell receptor beta chains from a single sample sequenced in a study of regulatory T cells in long-lasting Graves disease (dated by TCRdb to the early 2020s). Libraries came from multiplex PCR. This sample was sequenced with an Illumina HiSeq 4000. To build TCR beta libraries, CDR3 regions were amplified by Arm-PCR using iRepertoire HTBI primers. TCRdb trimmed the raw reads at Q25, called clones with MiXCR and kept productive beta chains. Rows merge per CDR3 protein into single entries with the most common DNA and genes. The sample table lists some 490,000 distinct CDR3 sequences, approximately 12% of them with a count of one. Jointly, the top ten make up around 10% of the sample. The sample's time point label, decoded: newly diagnosed GD, antithyroid drugs for less than 3 months. RNA was extracted from PBMCs in TRIzol for both TCR sequencing and RNA sequencing. The same sample was also studied in work on T cells in Graves' hyperthyroidism and ophthalmopathy.

The sample consisted of peripheral blood mononuclear cells (PBMCs), taken at new diagnosis, from a patient treated with antithyroid drugs. Receptor source: a woman aged 30 to 39 with Graves disease. Donor details come from another sample of the same person, matched by shared clones.

The chain is built from TRBV7-2 and TRBJ2-7, with D unclear. The CDR3 extends over 13 amino acids. V lost 5 bases and J 3 bases, leaving 11 bases between the germline ends. The germline gives CDR1 SGHTA, CDR2 FQGNSA. The CDR3 DNA sequence: TGTGCCAGCAGCCCGGGCCCCTACTACGAGCAGTACTTC. Translation: CASSPGPYYEQYF.

This clonotype was seen repeatedly, ten times or more. V and J are TRBV5-6 and TRBJ2-3; a possible D gene is TRBD1 (5 bases). The CDR3 covers 16 residues. The V and J ends lost 0 bases and 2 bases respectively, with 13 bases between them. Germline lookup yields CDR1 SGHDT and CDR2 YYEEEE. CDR3 sequence (DNA): TGTGCCAGCAGCTTGGCCGTTGTAGGGGACACAGATACGCAGTATTTT. Protein sequence: CASSLAVVGDTDTQYF.

This clonotype was seen repeatedly, ten times or more. This chain uses TRBV10-3 with TRBJ2-1, with a weak D call TRBD2 (7 bases). The CDR3 is 15 residues long. Deletions cut 6 bases from V and 3 bases from J, with 15 bases between. Germline assignment: CDR1 ENHRY and CDR2 SYGVKD. The CDR3 coding sequence is TGTGCCATCAGGGGGGGCGCGGGGGTCTACAATGAGCAGTTCTTC. It codes for CAIRGGAGVYNEQFF.

This clonotype was observed many times. A read error may produce the germline difference seen at one junction end. The chain employs TRBV19 and TRBJ1-1; D unclear. This CDR3 is 12 amino acids long. CDR1 and CDR2 (germline): LNHDA, SQIVND (reference sequence). The CDR3 DNA follows: TGTGCCAGTACTATAGCCGCGGGTGAAGCTTTCTTT. Residues: CASTIAAGEAFF.

This clonotype was observed at least ten times. This chain uses TRBV5-1 with TRBJ2-3; D possibly uses TRBD1 or TRBD2 (5 bases each). The CDR3 is made up of 14 amino acids. Germline lookup yields CDR1 SGHRS and CDR2 YFSETQ. Trimming took off 4 bases at V and 0 bases at J, with 9 bases between the two ends. CDR3 DNA sequence: TGCGCCAGCAGCCGGTGGGACAGCACAGATACGCAGTATTTT. This translates into CASSRWDSTDTQYF.

This clonotype was counted ten times or more. The gene calls are TRBV7-3 and TRBJ2-3, with TRBD2 as a possible D gene (6 bases). The CDR3 covers 16 residues. CDR1 and CDR2 from the germline V gene are SGHTA and FQGTGA. Trimming took off 5 bases at V and 0 bases at J, with 15 bases between the two ends. CDR3 sequence (DNA): TGTGCCAGCAGCCCAACCAGGGAGGACAGCACAGATACGCAGTATTTT. It codes for CASSPTREDSTDTQYF.

The gene calls are TRBV4-1 and TRBJ1-6; 9 bases align to TRBD1. V gave up 1 base and J gave up 8 bases; unmatched junction bases: 6. Germline V gene data show CDR1 as MGHRA and CDR2 as YSYEKL. The CDR3 has 16 residues. The CDR3 reads CASSQGGQGLDSPLHF. CDR3 bases: TGCGCCAGCAGCCAAGGTGGACAGGGGTTGGATTCACCCCTCCACTTT.

This clonotype appeared many times. This sequence joins TRBV18 and TRBJ2-2; no reliable D call. This CDR3 contains 15 residues. Between the trimmed V and J ends, which lost 2 bases and 3 bases, there was a span of 10 bases. CDR1 is KGHSH, CDR2 LQKENI, per germline. For the CDR3, the DNA is TGTGCCAGCTCACCATCGTTACGAGACACCGGGGAGCTGTTTTTT. Translated: CASSPSLRDTGELFF.

This clonotype showed up many times. This chain links TRBV2 with TRBJ1-2, with D possibly matching TRBD1 (6 bases). CDR3 size: 15 residues. V was clipped by 4 bases and J by 5 bases, with 17 bases between them. Per the germline V gene, CDR1 is SNHLY and CDR2 is FYNNEI. The CDR3 DNA sequence: TGTGCCAGCAGTGCTTCTGTCGGACAGACGTATGGCTACACCTTC. This sequence encodes CASSASVGQTYGYTF.

This clonotype was counted many times. The chain links TRBV24-1 to TRBJ1-2, with 8 bases matching TRBD1. CDR1 and CDR2 from the germline V gene are KGHDR and SFDVKD. With 3 bases clipped from V and 9 bases from J, the junction kept 17 bases outside the gene matches. The CDR3 has 17 residues. DNA of the CDR3: TGTGCCACCAGTGATGAAAAGGGGACAGGCCGCCTTATGAGCTACACCTTC. Translated: CATSDEKGTGRLMSYTF.

This clonotype was seen repeatedly, ten times or more. This chain connects TRBV28 to TRBJ2-1; 9 positions match TRBD2. The germline CDR1 and CDR2 sequences are MDHEN and SYDVKM. With V trimmed by 1 base and J by 6 bases, 4 bases remained unmatched. This CDR3 has 15 residues. As DNA, the CDR3 is TGTGCCAGCAGTTTATCTGGGACTAGCATCAATGAGCAGTTCTTC. Translated: CASSLSGTSINEQFF.

Ten or more counts support this clonotype. The genes are TRBV12-3 or TRBV12-4 and TRBJ2-2; TRBD2 aligns across 9 bases. This CDR3 has 15 amino acids. Trimming cost V 6 bases and J 1 base; bases outside gene matches: 3. Here the CDR3 DNA reads TGTGCCAGCAGACTAGCGGGCGGGAACACCGGGGAGCTGTTTTTT. Encoded protein: CASRLAGGNTGELFF.

This clonotype was seen many times. This chain joins TRBV20-1 and TRBJ2-4; 7 nucleotides align to TRBD1. The germline CDR1 and CDR2 sequences are DFQATT and SNEGSKA (reference sequence). The CDR3 loop spans 15 amino acids. V shed 6 bases, J shed 0 bases, and the junction held 8 bases outside the gene matches. CDR3: CSARQGSAAKNIQYF. The CDR3 nucleotides read TGCAGTGCGCGACAGGGCAGTGCAGCCAAAAACATTCAGTACTTC.

This clonotype was picked up many times. The V gene is TRBV29-1, the J gene TRBJ2-3; 10 bases map to TRBD2. With 6 bases clipped from V and 4 bases from J, the junction kept 7 bases outside the gene matches. The germline V gene has CDR1 SQVTM and CDR2 ANQGSEA. This CDR3 has 14 residues. Here the CDR3 reads CSVDLAGVADTQYF. The CDR3 DNA sequence: TGCAGCGTAGACCTAGCGGGAGTCGCAGATACGCAGTATTTT.